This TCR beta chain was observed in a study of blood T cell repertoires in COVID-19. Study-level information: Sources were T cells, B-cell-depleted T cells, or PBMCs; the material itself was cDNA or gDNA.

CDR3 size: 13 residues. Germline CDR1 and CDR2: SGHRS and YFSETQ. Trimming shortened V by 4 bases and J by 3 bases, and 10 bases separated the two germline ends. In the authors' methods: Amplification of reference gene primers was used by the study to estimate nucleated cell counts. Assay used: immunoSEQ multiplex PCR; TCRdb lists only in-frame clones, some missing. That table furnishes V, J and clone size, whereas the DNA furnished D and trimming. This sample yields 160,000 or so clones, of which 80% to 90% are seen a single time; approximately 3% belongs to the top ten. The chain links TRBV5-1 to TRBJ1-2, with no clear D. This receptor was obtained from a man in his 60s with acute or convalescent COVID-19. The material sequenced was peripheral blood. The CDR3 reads CASSREADYGYTF. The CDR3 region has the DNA TGCGCCAGCAGCAGGGAGGCAGACTATGGCTACACCTTC. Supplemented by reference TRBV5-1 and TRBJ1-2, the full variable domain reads KAGVTQTPRYLIKTRGQQVTLSCSPISGHRSVSWYQQTPGQGLQFLFEYFSETQRNKGNFPGRFSGRQFSNSRSEMNVSTLELGDSALYLCASSREADYGYTFGSGTRLTVV.